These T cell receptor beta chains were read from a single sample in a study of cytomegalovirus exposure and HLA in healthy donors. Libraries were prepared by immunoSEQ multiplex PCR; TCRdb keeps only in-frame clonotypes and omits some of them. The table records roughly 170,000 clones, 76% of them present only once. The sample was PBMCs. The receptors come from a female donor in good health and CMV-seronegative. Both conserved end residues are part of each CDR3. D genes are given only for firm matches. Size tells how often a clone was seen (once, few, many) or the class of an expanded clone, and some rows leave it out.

DNA: TGCGCCAGCAGCTTGGGTTGGGGAGGCGAGCAGTACTTC
CDR3: CASSLGWGGEQYF
size: .
V: TRBV5-1
D: .
J: TRBJ2-7

DNA: TGTGCCAGCTCACCAGGCGGAGAGACCCAGTACTTC
CDR3: CASSPGGETQYF
size: few
V: TRBV18
D: .
J: TRBJ2-5

DNA: TGTGCCAGTAGTATGGACAGGGCTACCTACAATGAGCAGTTCTTC
CDR3: CASSMDRATYNEQFF
size: .
V: TRBV19
D: TRBD1
J: TRBJ2-1

DNA: TGTGCCAGCAAGATACAGGGGGCTTATCGGGAGCAGTACTTC
CDR3: CASKIQGAYREQYF
size: .
V: TRBV27
D: TRBD1
J: TRBJ2-7

DNA: TGCGCCAGCAGCCGAGGGGGCAGGGTCACCGGGGAGCTGTTTTTT
CDR3: CASSRGGRVTGELFF
size: .
V: TRBV4-1
D: TRBD1
J: TRBJ2-2

DNA: TGTGCCAGCAGCTTGGATGCAGGTGCGGAGGGTTGGGAGACCCAGTACTTC
CDR3: CASSLDAGAEGWETQYF
size: .
V: TRBV5-4
D: .
J: TRBJ2-5

DNA: TGTGCCAGCAGCTTAGGGGAGAACACTGAAGCTTTCTTT
CDR3: CASSLGENTEAFF
size: .
V: TRBV5-4
D: .
J: TRBJ1-1

DNA: TGCGCCACCAACCTCAGGACAGAGCATTATAGCAATCAGCCCCAGCATTTT
CDR3: CATNLRTEHYSNQPQHF
size: .
V: TRBV23-1
D: .
J: TRBJ1-5

DNA: TGCGCCAGCAGGCCGGGACAGGACACAGATACGCAGTATTTT
CDR3: CASRPGQDTDTQYF
size: few
V: TRBV5-1
D: TRBD1
J: TRBJ2-3

DNA: TGTGCCAGCAGTTTTAGACACTTAAGCAATCAGCCCCAGCATTTT
CDR3: CASSFRHLSNQPQHF
size: .
V: TRBV28
D: .
J: TRBJ1-5

DNA: TGTGCCTGGATGAGTCTGGACAGTGGGAATGGCTACACCTTC
CDR3: CAWMSLDSGNGYTF
size: .
V: TRBV30
D: .
J: TRBJ1-2

DNA: TGTGCCAGCAGCTTAGCTACAGGGGGCTGGTCTGGAAACACCATATATTTT
CDR3: CASSLATGGWSGNTIYF
size: .
V: TRBV7-2
D: TRBD1
J: TRBJ1-3

DNA: TGCGCCAGCAGCCAAGCCCCCCTGACTGCCACTAACTCCTACGAGCAGTACTTC
CDR3: CASSQAPLTATNSYEQYF
size: .
V: TRBV4-1
D: .
J: TRBJ2-7

DNA: TGCGCCAGCAGCCAAGATGGAGGCTTGAACACTGAAGCTTTCTTT
CDR3: CASSQDGGLNTEAFF
size: .
V: TRBV4-3
D: .
J: TRBJ1-1

DNA: TGTGCCTGGAGTGTTCGGGGTGATCAGCCCCAGCATTTT
CDR3: CAWSVRGDQPQHF
size: .
V: TRBV30
D: .
J: TRBJ1-5

DNA: TGTGCCAGCAGCTTGACAGGGGGCGCCAATCAGCCCCAGCATTTT
CDR3: CASSLTGGANQPQHF
size: .
V: TRBV7-2
D: TRBD1
J: TRBJ1-5

DNA: TGTGCCAGCAGCTCAGCGCCAGGGGGTTATGGCTACACCTTC
CDR3: CASSSAPGGYGYTF
size: .
V: TRBV7-2
D: TRBD1
J: TRBJ1-2

DNA: TGTGCCAGCACTAGTTGGGGGGGAGGCCAAGAGACCCAGTACTTC
CDR3: CASTSWGGGQETQYF
size: .
V: TRBV7-9
D: TRBD2
J: TRBJ2-5

DNA: TGCGCCAGCAGCCCCACTAGCGGGAGGTTTGAGCAGTTCTTC
CDR3: CASSPTSGRFEQFF
size: .
V: TRBV4-3
D: TRBD2
J: TRBJ2-1

DNA: TGTGCCAGCAGGTGGACAGGACTCAGCCCTAACTATGGCTACACCTTC
CDR3: CASRWTGLSPNYGYTF
size: .
V: TRBV27
D: TRBD1
J: TRBJ1-2

DNA: TGTGCCAGCAGTTACAGGGGGCCCTACACTGAAGCTTTCTTT
CDR3: CASSYRGPYTEAFF
size: .
V: TRBV6-5
D: TRBD1
J: TRBJ1-1

DNA: TGCGCCAGCACCTTGAACAGGGGCGATGAGCAGTTCTTC
CDR3: CASTLNRGDEQFF
size: once
V: TRBV5-1
D: TRBD1
J: TRBJ2-1

DNA: TGTGCCAGCAGCCTCAGCGGGACCGCGACAGATACGCAGTATTTT
CDR3: CASSLSGTATDTQYF
size: .
V: TRBV5-4
D: TRBD2
J: TRBJ2-3

DNA: TGTGCCAGCAGCCGAACCCTAGGGGGTTCAGGAAACACCATATATTTT
CDR3: CASSRTLGGSGNTIYF
size: few
V: TRBV4-2
D: .
J: TRBJ1-3

DNA: TGTGCCAGCAGCAAAGGCCCGGGGGTGGGCACTGAAGCTTTCTTT
CDR3: CASSKGPGVGTEAFF
size: .
V: TRBV21-1
D: .
J: TRBJ1-1

DNA: TGTGCCAGCAGCCCAGGGACTAGCGGGAGGACCGAGCAGTACTTC
CDR3: CASSPGTSGRTEQYF
size: .
V: TRBV11-1
D: TRBD2
J: TRBJ2-7

DNA: TGTGCCAGCAGCGCGGAGGGAGGGGATGGCTACACCTTC
CDR3: CASSAEGGDGYTF
size: .
V: TRBV9
D: .
J: TRBJ1-2

DNA: TGCGCCAGCAGCTTGAACCTCCGGGGCACTGAAGCTTTCTTT
CDR3: CASSLNLRGTEAFF
size: .
V: TRBV5-1
D: .
J: TRBJ1-1

DNA: TGTGCCTGGTCGACAGGGATCGATTCACCCCTCCACTTT
CDR3: CAWSTGIDSPLHF
size: few
V: TRBV30
D: TRBD1
J: TRBJ1-6

DNA: TGTGCCAGCAGCGAATTGTGGGCGGCAGGGGAGCAGTTCTTC
CDR3: CASSELWAAGEQFF
size: .
V: TRBV7-8
D: .
J: TRBJ2-1

DNA: TGTGCCAGCAGTGAAGGGGGACTAGCATCCGAGCAGTACTTC
CDR3: CASSEGGLASEQYF
size: .
V: TRBV6-1
D: TRBD2
J: TRBJ2-7

DNA: TGTGCCTGGAGTATGACAGGGGGCCCTTTTTATGGCTACACCTTC
CDR3: CAWSMTGGPFYGYTF
size: .
V: TRBV30
D: TRBD1
J: TRBJ1-2

DNA: TGTGCAAGTCGCCCCCGCGAGGGGGAGACCTACGAGCAGTACTTC
CDR3: CASRPREGETYEQYF
size: .
V: TRBV12-2
D: .
J: TRBJ2-7

DNA: TGTGCCAGCAGCTTAGCGGGGGGTAGGAGGAACACTGAAGCTTTCTTT
CDR3: CASSLAGGRRNTEAFF
size: few
V: TRBV7-9
D: .
J: TRBJ1-1

DNA: TGTGCCAGCAGCTCGGGACACTCTTCGGGGGAGCAGTACTTC
CDR3: CASSSGHSSGEQYF
size: .
V: TRBV13
D: .
J: TRBJ2-7

DNA: TGTGCAAGTCGTCCCGGGACTAGCGGGAGGCGTACCTACGAGCAGTACTTC
CDR3: CASRPGTSGRRTYEQYF
size: .
V: TRBV12-2
D: .
J: TRBJ2-7

DNA: TGTGCCAGCAGCCAAGAAGCTGCGTCGGATGAGCAGTTCTTC
CDR3: CASSQEAASDEQFF
size: .
V: TRBV4-2
D: .
J: TRBJ2-1

DNA: TGTGCCAGCAGCCAAGATGGGGTTCCGGGAAGGGAGCAGTACTTC
CDR3: CASSQDGVPGREQYF
size: few
V: TRBV4-2
D: .
J: TRBJ2-7

DNA: TGTGCCATCAGGGGACAGGGGGACTACGAGCAGTACTTC
CDR3: CAIRGQGDYEQYF
size: .
V: TRBV10-3
D: TRBD1
J: TRBJ2-7

DNA: TGCGCCAGCAGCGGGACAGCAAACACTGAAGCTTTCTTT
CDR3: CASSGTANTEAFF
size: few
V: TRBV5-1
D: TRBD1
J: TRBJ1-1

DNA: TGTGCCAGTAGCAAGGTGGAGACCCAAGGTTACGAGCAGTACTTC
CDR3: CASSKVETQGYEQYF
size: .
V: TRBV19
D: .
J: TRBJ2-7

DNA: TGTGCCAGCACCGCAACTTTAGCGTGGGAGACCCAGTACTTC
CDR3: CASTATLAWETQYF
size: .
V: TRBV7-9
D: .
J: TRBJ2-5

DNA: TGCGCCAGCAGCTTGGCCGGTTGGACACCCGATCAGCCCCAGCATTTT
CDR3: CASSLAGWTPDQPQHF
size: .
V: TRBV5-1
D: .
J: TRBJ1-5

DNA: TGTGCCAGCAGCTTGAACCACAGGCGCGCTGGGGCCAACGTCCTGACTTTC
CDR3: CASSLNHRRAGANVLTF
size: once
V: TRBV5-4
D: .
J: TRBJ2-6

DNA: TGTGCCAGCAGTGGACAGAACAATTCACCCCTCCACTTT
CDR3: CASSGQNNSPLHF
size: few
V: TRBV7-2
D: .
J: TRBJ1-6

DNA: TGTGCCTGGGGAGGTGACTATAGCAATCAGCCCCAGCATTTT
CDR3: CAWGGDYSNQPQHF
size: .
V: TRBV30
D: .
J: TRBJ1-5

DNA: TGTGCCAGCGCCCTAACTAGCACAGATACGCAGTATTTT
CDR3: CASALTSTDTQYF
size: once
V: TRBV14
D: .
J: TRBJ2-3

DNA: TGTGCCAGCAGAAGACAATCGCTTAACACCGGGGAGCTGTTTTTT
CDR3: CASRRQSLNTGELFF
size: .
V: TRBV6-5
D: .
J: TRBJ2-2

DNA: TGTGCCCTAGGAGGGGGCCATAGCTACGAGCAGTACTTC
CDR3: CALGGGHSYEQYF
size: .
V: TRBV28
D: .
J: TRBJ2-7